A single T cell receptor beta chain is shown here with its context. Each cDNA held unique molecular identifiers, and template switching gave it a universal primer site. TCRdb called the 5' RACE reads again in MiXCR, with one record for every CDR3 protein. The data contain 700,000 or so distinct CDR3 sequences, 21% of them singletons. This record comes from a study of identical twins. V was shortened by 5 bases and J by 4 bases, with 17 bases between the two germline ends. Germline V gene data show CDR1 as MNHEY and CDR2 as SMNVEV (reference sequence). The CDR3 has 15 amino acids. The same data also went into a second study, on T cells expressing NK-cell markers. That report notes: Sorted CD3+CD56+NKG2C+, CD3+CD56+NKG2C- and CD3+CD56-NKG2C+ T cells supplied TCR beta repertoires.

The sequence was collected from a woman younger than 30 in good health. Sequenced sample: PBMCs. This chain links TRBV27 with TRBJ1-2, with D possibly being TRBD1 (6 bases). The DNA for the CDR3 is TGTGCCAGCAGTCCGCACCTCAGGGGCGGCTATGGCTACACCTTC. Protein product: CASSPHLRGGYGYTF.